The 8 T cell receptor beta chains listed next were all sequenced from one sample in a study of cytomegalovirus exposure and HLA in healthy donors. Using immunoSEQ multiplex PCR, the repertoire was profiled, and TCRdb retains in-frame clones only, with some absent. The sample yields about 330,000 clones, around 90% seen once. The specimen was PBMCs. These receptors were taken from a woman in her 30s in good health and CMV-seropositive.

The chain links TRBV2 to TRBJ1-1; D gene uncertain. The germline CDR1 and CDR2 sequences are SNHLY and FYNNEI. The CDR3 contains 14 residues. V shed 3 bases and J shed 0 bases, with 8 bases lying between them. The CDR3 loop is CASSEAFLNTEAFF. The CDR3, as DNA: TGTGCCAGCAGTGAGGCATTCTTGAACACTGAAGCTTTCTTT.

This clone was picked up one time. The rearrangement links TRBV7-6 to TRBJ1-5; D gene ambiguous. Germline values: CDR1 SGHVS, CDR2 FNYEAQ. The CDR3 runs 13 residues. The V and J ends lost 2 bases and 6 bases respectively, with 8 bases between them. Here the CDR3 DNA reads TGTGCCAGCAGCTTATCTTCCACTCAGCCCCAGCATTTT. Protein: CASSLSSTQPQHF.

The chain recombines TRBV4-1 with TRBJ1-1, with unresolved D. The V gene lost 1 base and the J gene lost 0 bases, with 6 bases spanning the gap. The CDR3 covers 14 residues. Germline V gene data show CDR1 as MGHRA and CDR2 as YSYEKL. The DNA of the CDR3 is TGCGCCAGCAGCCAAGGCCTCTTGAACACTGAAGCTTTCTTT. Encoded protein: CASSQGLLNTEAFF.

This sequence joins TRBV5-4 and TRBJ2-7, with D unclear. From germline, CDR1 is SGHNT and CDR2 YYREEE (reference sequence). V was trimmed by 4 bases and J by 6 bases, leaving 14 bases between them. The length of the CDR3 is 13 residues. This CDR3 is CASSILERREQYF. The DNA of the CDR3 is TGTGCCAGCAGCATTCTAGAACGACGCGAGCAGTACTTC.

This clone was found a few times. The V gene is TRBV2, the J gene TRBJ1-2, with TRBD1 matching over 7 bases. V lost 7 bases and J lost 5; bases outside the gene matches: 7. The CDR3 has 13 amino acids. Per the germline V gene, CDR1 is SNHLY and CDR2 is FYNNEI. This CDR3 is CASMRDSSYGYTF. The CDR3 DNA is TGTGCCAGCATGAGGGACAGTTCTTATGGCTACACCTTC.

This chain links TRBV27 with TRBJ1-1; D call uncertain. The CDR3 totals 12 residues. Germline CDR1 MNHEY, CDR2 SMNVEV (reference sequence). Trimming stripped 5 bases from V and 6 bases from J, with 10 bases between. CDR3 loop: CASSGGLSEAFF. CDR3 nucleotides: TGTGCCAGCAGTGGCGGTTTGTCTGAAGCTTTCTTT.

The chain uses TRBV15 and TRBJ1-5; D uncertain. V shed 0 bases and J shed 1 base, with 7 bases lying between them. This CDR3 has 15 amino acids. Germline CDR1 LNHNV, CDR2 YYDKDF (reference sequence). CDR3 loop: CATSRDLGSNQPQHF. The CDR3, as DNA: TGTGCCACCAGCAGAGATCTCGGCAGCAATCAGCCCCAGCATTTT.

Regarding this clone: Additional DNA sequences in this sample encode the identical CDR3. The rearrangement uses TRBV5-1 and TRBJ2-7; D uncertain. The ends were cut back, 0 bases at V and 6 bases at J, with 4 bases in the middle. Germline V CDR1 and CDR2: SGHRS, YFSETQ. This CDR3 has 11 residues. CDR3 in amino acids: CASSLAGEQYF. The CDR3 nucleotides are TGCGCCAGCAGCTTGGCCGGCGAGCAGTACTTC.